This T cell receptor beta chain came from a study of response to subunit inactivated influenza vaccine. Study-wide findings and caveats: Each seasonal influenza vaccination, the authors suggested, recruits few new T cells.

With 6 bases removed from V and 7 bases from J, the gap between germline ends came to 22 bases. CDR1 and CDR2 (germline): MDHEN, SYDVKM. There are 15 residues in the CDR3. TCRdb recomputed calls from the RT-PCR reads with MiXCR, one row per CDR3 protein. This sample has 200,000 to 300,000 distinct CDR3 sequences, with 9.5% to 15% found just once. With regard to this clonotype: Its target is unknown.

The clonotype was recovered from a middle-aged man who received an inactivated influenza vaccine. The chain links TRBV28 to TRBJ2-7; weak D call: TRBD2 (5 bases). The input for sequencing was non-naive T cells sorted from PBMCs, taken around two weeks before vaccination. CDR3: CASSVLGFSPGEQYF. In nucleotides, the CDR3 is TGTGCCAGCAGCGTTTTGGGGTTCAGCCCGGGAGAGCAGTACTTC.